A single sample gave rise to the 26 T cell receptor beta chains below, sequenced in a study of CD8 T cells in cerebrospinal fluid in Alzheimer's disease. TCRdb re-called the 10x single-cell sequencing reads; one entry per CDR3 protein, DNA not given. The sample has about 1,400 distinct CDR3 sequences. Material: cerebrospinal fluid. Every receptor here comes from a human donor with mild cognitive impairment.

This clonotype is large by frequency. The V gene is TRBV2, the J gene TRBJ1-2; absent DNA, TCRdb's TRBD1 call cannot be checked. This CDR3 region has 14 residues. CDR1 is SNHLY and CDR2 is FYNNEI in the germline V gene. This CDR3 reads CASERDRGNYGYTF.

Measured by frequency, this clonotype is medium-sized. The chain joins TRBV6-1 to TRBJ1-1; the TRBD1 assignment by TCRdb is unverifiable without DNA. Germline CDR1 is MNHNS and CDR2 is SASEGT. This CDR3 has 16 amino acids. The CDR3 region is CASSALTVGGSTEAFF.

Measured by frequency, this clonotype is medium-sized (0.01 to 0.1%). The chain uses TRBV5-1 and TRBJ2-2; TCRdb names TRBD1, which stays unverified in the absence of DNA. The CDR3 extends over 14 amino acids. CDR1 is SGHRS, CDR2 YFSETQ, per germline. Here the CDR3 reads CASSSQGNTGELFF.

Frequency places this clonotype as large (0.1 to 1%). The rearrangement uses TRBV12-3 or TRBV12-4 and TRBJ2-3; the TRBD1 assignment by TCRdb is unverifiable without DNA. This CDR3 has 14 amino acids. The CDR3 region is CASRKGQGGDTQYF.

By frequency, this clonotype is large (0.1 to 1%). The genes are TRBV7-6 and TRBJ2-5; the D call of TRBD2 rests on TCRdb alone, since no DNA is present to check it. Germline CDR1 is SGHVS and CDR2 is FNYEAQ. This CDR3 spans 16 amino acids. CDR3 in amino acids: CASSLARGALLETQYF.

This clonotype is identified as medium-sized from frequency. V and J are TRBV5-6 and TRBJ2-7; TCRdb indicates TRBD1, and absent DNA this call remains unverified. The CDR3 is made up of 13 amino acids. Germline CDR1 is SGHDT and CDR2 is YYEEEE. CDR3: CASSPRGSGEQYF.

This clonotype is called large based on its frequency. This sequence joins TRBV11-2 and TRBJ1-1. Germline V gives CDR1 SGHAT, CDR2 FQNNGV. This CDR3 has 13 residues. The CDR3 here is CASSLYQNTEAFF.

Measured by frequency, this clonotype is medium-sized. This chain joins TRBV7-8 and TRBJ1-5. This CDR3 is built from 15 residues. Germline V CDR1 and CDR2: SGHVS, FQNEAQ. This CDR3 is CASSLKEGSNQPQHF.

This clonotype registers medium-sized by frequency. This sequence joins TRBV4-2 and TRBJ1-4. Germline CDR1 reads LGHNA; CDR2 reads YNFKEQ. This CDR3 is 15 amino acids long. The CDR3 sequence: CASSQDSRLNEKLFF.

Judged by frequency, this clonotype is large. The rearrangement links TRBV2 to TRBJ1-3. There are 13 residues in the CDR3. The germline CDR1 and CDR2 sequences are SNHLY and FYNNEI. This CDR3 reads CASSDNSGNTIYF.

Considering frequency, this clonotype is medium-sized. V and J are TRBV27 and TRBJ1-5. Germline V gives CDR1 MNHEY, CDR2 SMNVEV (reference sequence). The CDR3 covers 14 residues. This CDR3 reads CASSLWDSNQPQHF.

This clonotype is large (0.1 to 1%) by frequency. The rearrangement uses TRBV28 and TRBJ2-4; TCRdb outputs TRBD2, but without DNA this stays unchecked. The CDR3 spans 13 residues. From germline, CDR1 is MDHEN and CDR2 SYDVKM. The CDR3: CASRRQGQNIQYF.

The chain links TRBV28 to TRBJ1-1. The CDR3 is made up of 11 amino acids. CDR1 MDHEN and CDR2 SYDVKM come from the germline V gene. This CDR3 is CASTGNTEAFF.

This clonotype is classed as medium-sized by frequency. The V and J genes are TRBV20-1 and TRBJ1-5. This CDR3 has 12 residues. The germline gives CDR1 DFQATT, CDR2 SNEGSKA (reference sequence). The CDR3 here is CSATSGNQPQHF.

Considering frequency, this clonotype is medium-sized. The rearrangement joins TRBV7-9 to TRBJ2-1. This CDR3 spans 11 amino acids. Germline CDR1 and CDR2: SEHNR and FQNEAQ (reference sequence). The CDR3 spells CASSLAKEQFF.

Measured by frequency, this clonotype is medium-sized (0.01 to 0.1%). This CDR3 reads CASSLRRALNTGELFF. V usage is TRBV7-9 and J usage is TRBJ2-2; the TCRdb D gene call, TRBD2, has no DNA to confirm it. The germline gives CDR1 SEHNR, CDR2 FQNEAQ (reference sequence). The CDR3 length is 16 residues.

Considering frequency, this clonotype is medium-sized (0.01 to 0.1%). The rearrangement joins TRBV12-3 or TRBV12-4 to TRBJ2-7; the TCRdb call, TRBD1, lacks DNA for checking. The CDR3 sequence is 12 residues long. The CDR3 protein is CASSFTLGEQYF.

This clonotype is identified as medium-sized from frequency. V and J are TRBV5-8 and TRBJ2-1; checking the TCRdb D call of TRBD2 is not possible without DNA. The CDR3 is made up of 15 amino acids. Per germline, CDR1 SGHTS and CDR2 YDEGEE. CDR3 sequence: CASSPLAGGLNEQFF.

Judged by frequency, this clonotype is medium-sized (0.01 to 0.1%). V usage is TRBV5-1 and J usage is TRBJ1-6; TCRdb's D gene call, TRBD1, goes unchecked for lack of DNA. The CDR3 loop spans 15 amino acids. Germline assignment: CDR1 SGHRS and CDR2 YFSETQ. CDR3 sequence reads: CASSLEGTGNSPLHF.

According to its frequency, this clonotype is medium-sized (0.01 to 0.1%). The genes are TRBV18 and TRBJ2-1; TCRdb names TRBD1, which stays unverified in the absence of DNA. The CDR3 is made up of 15 amino acids. Germline assignment: CDR1 KGHSH and CDR2 LQKENI. CDR3 sequence reads: CASLPGSGGTNEQFF.

This clonotype ranks as medium-sized (0.01 to 0.1%) in terms of frequency. The chain employs TRBV16 and TRBJ2-6; TCRdb proposes TRBD1, but this gene call is untestable without DNA. Germline CDR1 is KGHSY and CDR2 is FQNENV. This CDR3 contains 14 residues. The CDR3 spells CASSAGTGANVLTF. The whole variable domain, filled in from reference TRBV16 and TRBJ2-6, reads GEEVAQTPKHLVRGEGQKAKLYCAPIKGHSYVFWYQQVLKNEFKFLISFQNENVFDETGMPKERFSAKCLPNSPCSLEIQATKLEDSAVYFCASSAGTGANVLTFGAGSRLTVL.

This clonotype is called medium-sized based on its frequency. The chain combines TRBV6-6 with TRBJ1-4; TCRdb lists TRBD1, though no DNA is available to test this call. Germline V gene sequence: CDR1 MNHNY, CDR2 SVGAGI (reference sequence). CDR3 length: 15 amino acids. CDR3 protein: CASNPGQGGGEKLFF.

Its frequency marks this clonotype as medium-sized. J is TRBJ2-3 and V is TRBV7-9. The germline gives CDR1 SEHNR, CDR2 FQNEAQ (reference sequence). This CDR3 has 14 amino acids. The CDR3 reads CASSHGPAGDTQYF.

V and J are TRBV6-5 and TRBJ2-7; the D call from TCRdb, TRBD1, cannot be confirmed without DNA. Germline CDR1 and CDR2: MNHEY and SVGAGI. The CDR3 has 13 amino acids. The CDR3 spells CASRLGQGNEQYF.

This clonotype ranks as medium-sized (0.01 to 0.1%) in terms of frequency. The rearrangement links TRBV20-1 to TRBJ2-1; TCRdb returns TRBD1, unconfirmable since there is no DNA. The CDR3 is made up of 15 amino acids. CDR1 DFQATT and CDR2 SNEGSKA come from the germline V gene (reference sequence). The chain's CDR3 is CSARVEGGIYNEQFF.

This clonotype registers large by frequency. J is TRBJ2-1 and V is TRBV3-1. CDR1 and CDR2 from the germline V gene are LGHDT and YNNKEL (reference sequence). This CDR3 comprises 13 residues. The CDR3 is CASSQWSDNEQFF.